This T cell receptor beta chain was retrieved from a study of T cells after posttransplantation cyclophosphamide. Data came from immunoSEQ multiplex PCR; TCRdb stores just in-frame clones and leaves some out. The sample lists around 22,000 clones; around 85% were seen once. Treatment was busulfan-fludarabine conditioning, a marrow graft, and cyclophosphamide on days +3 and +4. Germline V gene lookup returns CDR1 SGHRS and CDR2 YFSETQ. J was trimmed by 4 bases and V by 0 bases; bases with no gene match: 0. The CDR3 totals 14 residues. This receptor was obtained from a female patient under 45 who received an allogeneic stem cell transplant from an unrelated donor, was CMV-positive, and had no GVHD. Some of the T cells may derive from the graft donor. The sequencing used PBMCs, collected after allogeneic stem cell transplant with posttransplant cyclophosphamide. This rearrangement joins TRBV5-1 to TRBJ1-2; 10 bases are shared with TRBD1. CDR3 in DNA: TGCGCCAGCAGCTTGGGACAGGGGGCCTATGGCTACACCTTC. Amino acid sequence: CASSLGQGAYGYTF.